This entry lists 8 T cell receptor beta chains sequenced from one sample in a study of blood T cell repertoires in COVID-19. The protocol was immunoSEQ multiplex PCR, while the TCRdb copy is restricted to in-frame clones and leaves out a portion. The sample has approximately 190,000 clones; around 83% are singletons. The sequencing sample was made of PBMCs or T cells enriched from blood (not recorded which). These receptors came from a woman aged 40-49 years in a cohort exposed to, infected with or recovered from COVID-19 (not recorded which).

The genes are TRBV6-6 and TRBJ1-1; 8 nucleotides agree with TRBD1. Trimming at V came to 1 base and at J to 3 bases, leaving 7 bases not matched to a gene. The length of the CDR3 is 16 residues. The V gene's germline CDR1 is MNHNY and CDR2 SVGAGI (reference sequence). CDR3 DNA sequence: TGTGCCAGCAGTTACTACCCGGACAGGGAGGACACTGAAGCTTTCTTT. Translated, it gives CASSYYPDREDTEAFF.

This clone was seen only a few times. In nucleotides, the CDR3 is TGTGCCAGCAGCTATGGGACATCCGAGCAGTACTTC. Encoded protein: CASSYGTSEQYF. The chain links TRBV5-4 to TRBJ2-7; a weak D match, TRBD1 (6 bases). The CDR3 consists of 12 residues. Deletions cut 3 bases from V and 6 bases from J, with 10 bases between. Germline CDR1 is SGHNT and CDR2 is YYREEE (reference sequence).

The chain links TRBV6-1 to TRBJ1-2; maybe TRBD1 (5 bases). The V end lost 2 bases, the J end lost 5 bases, and 12 bases lay between the germline ends. The CDR3 consists of 14 residues. Germline values: CDR1 MNHNS, CDR2 SASEGT. The CDR3 DNA sequence: TGTGCCAGCAGTGAACGAGCAGGGCAATATGGCTACACCTTC. Its protein product is CASSERAGQYGYTF.

The V and J genes are TRBV28 and TRBJ1-1, with D hard to call. Trimming removed 6 bases from V and 0 bases from J, with 20 bases in between. There are 17 residues in the CDR3. CDR1 MDHEN and CDR2 SYDVKM come from the germline V gene. The CDR3 is CASSHLTFRGMNTEAFF. In DNA form, the CDR3 reads TGTGCCAGCAGCCACCTCACTTTCCGGGGAATGAACACTGAAGCTTTCTTT.

This chain uses TRBV5-1 with TRBJ2-2; 14 bases align to TRBD2. Germline CDR1 reads SGHRS; CDR2 reads YFSETQ. Trimming removed 3 bases from V and 3 bases from J; junction bases left unmatched: 4. The CDR3 contains 17 residues. CDR3 nucleotide sequence: TGCGCCAGCAGCTGGTCGACTAGCGGGAGGGACACCGGGGAGCTGTTTTTT. Its protein product is CASSWSTSGRDTGELFF.

The V gene is TRBV4-2, the J gene TRBJ1-6; 8 bases align to TRBD1. V dropped 1 base and J dropped 9; count of bases not matched to a gene: 5. CDR3 length: 15 amino acids. Per the germline V gene, CDR1 is LGHNA and CDR2 is YNFKEQ. Here the CDR3 reads CASSQATGESSPLHF. For the CDR3, the DNA is TGTGCCAGCAGCCAAGCGACAGGGGAGTCTTCACCCCTCCACTTT.

The rearrangement links TRBV12-3 or TRBV12-4 to TRBJ2-5; TRBD1 is a possible D gene (5 bases). V lost 3 bases and J 2 bases, leaving 7 bases between the germline ends. CDR3 length equals 13 residues. Here the CDR3 DNA reads TGTGCCAGCAGTTTTGACAGACAAGAGACCCAGTACTTC. Translation: CASSFDRQETQYF.

The chain employs TRBV7-8 and TRBJ2-2; no reliable D call. Germline-derived CDR1 and CDR2 are SGHVS and FQNEAQ. The CDR3 is 15 residues long. V gave up 2 bases and J gave up 0 bases, with 7 bases separating them. CDR3 bases: TGTGCCAGCAGCTTATTGGCTTCGAACACCGGGGAGCTGTTTTTT. It specifies CASSLLASNTGELFF.